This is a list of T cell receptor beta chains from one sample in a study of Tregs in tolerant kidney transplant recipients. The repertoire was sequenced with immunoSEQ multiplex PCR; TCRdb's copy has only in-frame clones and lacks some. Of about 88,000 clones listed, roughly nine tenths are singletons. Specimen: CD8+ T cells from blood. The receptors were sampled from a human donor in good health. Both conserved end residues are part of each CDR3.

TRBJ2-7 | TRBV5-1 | CASSLDGGGVSYEQYF
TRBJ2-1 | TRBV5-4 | CASSPSYGDEQFF
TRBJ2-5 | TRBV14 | CASSQEVASLEETQYF
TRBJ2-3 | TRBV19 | CASRPGTSVGDTQYF
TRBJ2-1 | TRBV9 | CASSATLAGGNNEQFF
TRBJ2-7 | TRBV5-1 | CASSLGMSGTIFEQYF
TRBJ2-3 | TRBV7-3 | CASSLSDRGRNTDTQYF
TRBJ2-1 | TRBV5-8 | CASSPLAGGRNEQFF
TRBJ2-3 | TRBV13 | CASLGGRHVNTQYF
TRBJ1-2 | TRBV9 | CASSVEDSLYGYTF
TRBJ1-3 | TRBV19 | CASSISGGSGNTIYF
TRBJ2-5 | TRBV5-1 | CASSLAGDTQETQYF
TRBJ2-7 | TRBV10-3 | CAINADSSYEQYF
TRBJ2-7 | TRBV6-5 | CASSYSSTLYEQYF
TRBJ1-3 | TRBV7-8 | CASSVIVGPSSGNTIYF
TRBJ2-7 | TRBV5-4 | CASSFGAGVYEQYF
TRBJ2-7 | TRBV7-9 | CASSWSGAYEQYF
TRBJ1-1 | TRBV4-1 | CASSPTAFLNTEAFF
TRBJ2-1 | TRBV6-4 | CASSDRASMGNEQFF
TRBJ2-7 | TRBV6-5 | CASSYSAGTSGVEQYF
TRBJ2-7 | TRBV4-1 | CASSQAGTDSYEQYF
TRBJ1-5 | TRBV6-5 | CASSSDAYSNQPQHF
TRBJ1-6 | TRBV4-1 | CASSQDFRIYNSPLHF
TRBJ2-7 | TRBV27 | CASSLSGQGADEQYF
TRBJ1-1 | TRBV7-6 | CASSLRGMNTEAFF
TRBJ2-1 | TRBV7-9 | CATRTDRGYNEQFF
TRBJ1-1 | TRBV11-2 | CASSLRQGATEAFF
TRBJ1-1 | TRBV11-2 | CASSLMEGMNTEAFF
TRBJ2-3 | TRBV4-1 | CASSRTSVIDDTQYF
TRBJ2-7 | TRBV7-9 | CASSHGYRGGYEQYF
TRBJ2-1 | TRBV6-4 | CASSDGGRGGGNEQFF
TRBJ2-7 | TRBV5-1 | CASSLAATANEQYF
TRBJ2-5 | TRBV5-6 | CASSTRRDSLRGRTQYF
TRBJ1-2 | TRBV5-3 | CARSLLFAGCYGYTF